The 7 T cell receptor beta chains reported below all come from one sample, sequenced in a study of cytomegalovirus exposure and HLA in healthy donors. Using immunoSEQ multiplex PCR, the repertoire was profiled, and TCRdb retains in-frame clones only, with some absent. The sample includes about 200,000 clones, roughly 82% of them seen just once. The sequencing input was PBMCs. These receptors originate from a woman in her twenties or thirties in good health and CMV-seropositive.

The chain carries TRBV5-5 and TRBJ2-7, with TRBD2 identical over 9 bases. Trimming took 7 bases from V and 0 from J; bases not matched to a gene: 17. Germline assignment: CDR1 SGHKS and CDR2 YYEKEE (reference sequence). The CDR3 spans 18 residues. CDR3: CASDRGSLLAGLSYEQYF. CDR3 bases: TGTGCCAGCGATCGGGGGTCGCTACTAGCGGGTCTCTCCTACGAGCAGTACTTC.

The chain couples TRBV14 to TRBJ1-2; weak D call: TRBD1 (6 bases). Trimming removed 0 bases at V and 4 bases at J, with 12 bases between. CDR3 size: 15 residues. CDR1 SGHDN and CDR2 FVKESK come from the germline V gene. CDR3 bases: TGTGCCAGCAGCCAAGAACCAGGGGCTGGCTATGGCTACACCTTC. As protein: CASSQEPGAGYGYTF.

Comments on this clone: One end of the junction does not line up with germline, which may come from a read error. The CDR3 DNA follows: TGTGCCAGCAGCTCACCCCCCGAGTACGGGCAGTACTTC. The encoded protein is CASSSPPEYGQYF. The chain has TRBV7-9 and TRBJ2-7; D unresolved. Germline values: CDR1 SEHNR, CDR2 FQNEAQ (reference sequence). This CDR3 has 13 residues.

This clone was found once. The chain joins TRBV4-1 to TRBJ1-5; 7 nucleotides agree with TRBD1. V lost 0 bases and J lost 7; bases outside the gene matches: 6. This CDR3 contains 15 residues. Germline-derived CDR1 and CDR2 are MGHRA and YSYEKL. This chain's CDR3 is CASSQDRGVGQPQHF. CDR3 sequence (DNA): TGCGCCAGCAGCCAAGACAGGGGGGTCGGACAGCCCCAGCATTTT.

In this sample, this clone turned up once. J is TRBJ1-1 and V is TRBV7-9; D unresolved. Germline-derived CDR1 and CDR2 are SEHNR and FQNEAQ (reference sequence). This CDR3 is 16 amino acids long. Trimming shortened V by 1 base and J by 3 bases, and 15 bases separated the two germline ends. The CDR3 coding sequence is TGTGCCAGCAGCTTAGGGCGGGGAGGCCGGGACACTGAAGCTTTCTTT. Translation: CASSLGRGGRDTEAFF.

V gene TRBV5-1 combines with J gene TRBJ2-3, with 7 nucleotides matching TRBD2. Unmatched junction bases numbered 8, after V lost 4 bases and J lost 0 bases. The length of the CDR3 is 16 residues. CDR1 is SGHRS, CDR2 YFSETQ, per germline. Here the CDR3 DNA reads TGCGCCAGCAGCACAACGGGGGGAACTAGCACAGATACGCAGTATTTT. It yields the protein CASSTTGGTSTDTQYF.

V gene TRBV19 combines with J gene TRBJ2-7; the match to TRBD2 covers 9 bases. The CDR3 totals 15 residues. V was pared by 6 bases and J by 6 bases, with 12 bases of the junction left unmatched. From germline, CDR1 is LNHDA and CDR2 SQIVND (reference sequence). DNA of the CDR3: TGTGCCAGTAGCCCCTTTCTAGCGGGAACGGGCGAGCAGTACTTC. Its translation: CASSPFLAGTGEQYF.